A single sample is the source of the 2 T cell receptor beta chains below, sequenced in a study of neurological immune-mediated disorders. TCRdb passed the 5' RACE reads through MiXCR, listing each CDR3 protein once. The sample has around 130,000 distinct CDR3 sequences, about 3.4% seen once. The sequenced material came from PBMCs. The receptors here all came from a woman in her 30s with multiple sclerosis.

The table lists this clonotype with many counts. J is TRBJ1-1 and V is TRBV5-1; perhaps TRBD1 as D (6 bases). The CDR3 contains 13 residues. Germline-derived CDR1 and CDR2 are SGHRS and YFSETQ. Trimming cost V 2 bases and J 5 bases, with 10 bases left between them. CDR3 loop: CASSFLQGTEAFF. The DNA for the CDR3 is TGCGCCAGCAGCTTCTTGCAGGGGACTGAAGCTTTCTTT.

This clonotype has at least ten counts. The chain recombines TRBV2 with TRBJ1-1, with a tentative D call TRBD1 (5 bases). V lost 8 bases and J 0 bases, leaving 10 bases between the germline ends. This CDR3 is 13 amino acids long. Per the germline V gene, CDR1 is SNHLY and CDR2 is FYNNEI. The CDR3 DNA reads as TGTGCCAGCCAAAAGGACATGAACACTGAAGCTTTCTTT. The encoded protein is CASQKDMNTEAFF.